The 6 T cell receptor beta chains below were found in one sample sequenced in a study of cytotoxic CD8 clonotypes in ibrutinib-treated CLL. The table came from immunoSEQ multiplex PCR; TCRdb's copy has only in-frame clones and leaves some out. The sample has fewer than 85,000 clones; roughly 83% are singletons. The sequencing here drew on PBMCs, taken after 12 months of ibrutinib treatment. The receptors were gathered from a human donor with chronic lymphocytic leukemia.

The gene calls are TRBV10-3 and TRBJ2-1; 11 positions match TRBD2. This CDR3 has 13 amino acids. J lost 7 bases, V lost 5 bases, and 1 base had no gene match. CDR1 is ENHRY and CDR2 is SYGVKD in the germline V gene. The CDR3 sequence: CAISLAGGNEQFF. CDR3 nucleotides: TGTGCCATCAGTTTAGCGGGAGGGAATGAGCAGTTCTTC.

This clone was found a few times. The chain couples TRBV18 to TRBJ1-2; weak D call: TRBD1 (5 bases). The germline V gene encodes CDR1 KGHSH and CDR2 LQKENI. V was trimmed by 4 bases and J by 1 base, leaving 13 bases between them. The CDR3 spans 15 residues. In DNA form, the CDR3 reads TGTGCCAGCTCACGCGGGACGGGAGGTAACTATGGCTACACCTTC. It is translated as CASSRGTGGNYGYTF.

The chain uses TRBV5-1 and TRBJ1-2; no definite D call. Germline V CDR1 and CDR2: SGHRS, YFSETQ. V dropped 1 base and J dropped 0 bases, with 13 bases sitting between them. There are 16 residues in the CDR3. CDR3 sequence reads: CASSLPTGVANYGYTF. DNA for the CDR3: TGCGCCAGCAGCTTGCCCACCGGAGTAGCTAACTATGGCTACACCTTC. The variable domain in full, completed from reference TRBV5-1 and TRBJ1-2, reads KAGVTQTPRYLIKTRGQQVTLSCSPISGHRSVSWYQQTPGQGLQFLFEYFSETQRNKGNFPGRFSGRQFSNSRSEMNVSTLELGDSALYLCASSLPTGVANYGYTFGSGTRLTVV.

The rearrangement joins TRBV5-1 to TRBJ2-3; 8 bases fit TRBD1. The junction had 11 bases not matched to a gene; V was cut back by 6 bases and J by 2 bases. Germline CDR1 SGHRS, CDR2 YFSETQ. The CDR3 is made up of 16 amino acids. The DNA of the CDR3 is TGCGCCAGCAACCCCCGGGGGCAGGGGGCCACAGATACGCAGTATTTT. Amino acid sequence: CASNPRGQGATDTQYF.

This clone turned up a few times. The chain joins TRBV19 to TRBJ1-3; no clear D. The germline V gene encodes CDR1 LNHDA and CDR2 SQIVND (reference sequence). V dropped 7 bases and J dropped 2 bases, with 18 bases sitting between them. The CDR3 contains 16 residues. CDR3 in amino acids: CASKGRTPRPGNTIYF. DNA for the CDR3: TGTGCCAGTAAGGGCAGGACCCCACGCCCTGGAAACACCATATATTTT. Full variable domain (missing parts from reference TRBV19 and TRBJ1-3): DGGITQSPKYLFRKEGQNVTLSCEQNLNHDAMYWYRQDPGQGLRLIYYSQIVNDFQKGDIAEGYSVSREKKESFPLTVTSAQKNPTAFYLCASKGRTPRPGNTIYFGEGSWLTVV.

This rearrangement joins TRBV10-3 to TRBJ1-1; D is ambiguous. V lost 10 bases, J lost 4 bases, and 13 bases lay in between. The CDR3 sequence is 12 residues long. Germline V gene sequence: CDR1 ENHRY, CDR2 SYGVKD. CDR3 amino acids: CATGPGGTEAFF. In nucleotides, the CDR3 is TGTGCCACCGGGCCGGGCGGCACTGAAGCTTTCTTT.